These 23 T cell receptor beta chains originate from one sample sequenced in a study of T cell changes during pregnancy in multiple sclerosis (dated by TCRdb to between 2018 and 2020). Library preparation employed the immunoSEQ multiplex PCR assay. The table comes from immuneACCESS by way of TCRdb, which keeps in-frame sequences with V and J called. Part of the clones is missing from these tables; in studies checked, under half for an unresolved V gene and the rest for unknown reasons. The sample has about 100,000 clones on record, roughly nine tenths of them singletons. Approximately 1.2% of the sample goes to the ten largest clones. The sequencing used peripheral blood, collected in the second trimester of pregnancy. These receptors were taken from a female donor with multiple sclerosis, enrolled in a pregnancy study.

This rearrangement joins TRBV9 to TRBJ2-2, with 7 nucleotides matching TRBD1. Germline-derived CDR1 and CDR2 are SGDLS and YYNGEE. The CDR3 is 17 residues long. J was trimmed by 0 bases and V by 1 base; bases with no gene match: 6. The chain's CDR3 is CASSVTPGTANTGELFF. The CDR3, as DNA: TGTGCCAGCAGCGTAACCCCCGGGACAGCGAACACCGGGGAGCTGTTTTTT.

J is TRBJ2-1 and V is TRBV30; D not resolved. This CDR3 has 12 amino acids. V shed 6 bases and J shed 0 bases, with 6 bases lying between them. Germline assignment: CDR1 GTSNPN and CDR2 SVGIG (reference sequence). For the CDR3, the DNA is TGTGCCTGTCGGAGCTCCTACAATGAGCAGTTCTTC. Protein product: CACRSSYNEQFF.

The rearrangement links TRBV5-1 to TRBJ2-7; TRBD1 might be the D (5 bases). Germline lookup yields CDR1 SGHRS and CDR2 YFSETQ. The CDR3 runs to 12 residues. Trimming left V 4 bases short and J 5 bases short, with 10 bases between. Here the CDR3 reads CASSADSDEQYF. CDR3 coding DNA: TGCGCCAGCAGCGCTGACAGTGACGAGCAGTACTTC. The variable domain in full, with the rest retrieved from reference TRBV5-1 and TRBJ2-7, is KAGVTQTPRYLIKTRGQQVTLSCSPISGHRSVSWYQQTPGQGLQFLFEYFSETQRNKGNFPGRFSGRQFSNSRSEMNVSTLELGDSALYLCASSADSDEQYFGPGTRLTVT.

V and J are TRBV15 and TRBJ1-2; 7 bases are shared with TRBD1. Germline V lookup: CDR1 LNHNV, CDR2 YYDKDF (reference sequence). Trimming removed 4 bases from V and 0 bases from J; junction bases left unmatched: 5. CDR3 length equals 15 residues. The CDR3 bases are TGTGCCACCAGCACAGGACAGGTCCCTAACTATGGCTACACCTTC. As protein: CATSTGQVPNYGYTF. Complete variable domain (other parts from reference TRBV15 and TRBJ1-2): DAMVIQNPRYQVTQFGKPVTLSCSQTLNHNVMYWYQQKSSQAPKLLFHYYDKDFNNEADTPDNFQSRRPNTSFCFLDIRSPGLGDTAMYLCATSTGQVPNYGYTFGSGTRLTVV.

The chain recombines TRBV28 with TRBJ1-2; no firm D call. The length of the CDR3 is 15 residues. Germline V gene sequence: CDR1 MDHEN, CDR2 SYDVKM. Trimming shortened V by 7 bases and J by 7 bases, and 22 bases separated the two germline ends. The CDR3 protein is CASTPWESRTIGYTF. In nucleotides, the CDR3 is TGTGCCAGCACCCCTTGGGAAAGCAGGACTATTGGCTACACCTTC.

The gene calls are TRBV2 and TRBJ1-2; D ambiguous. Germline assignment: CDR1 SNHLY and CDR2 FYNNEI. The V end was cut by 2 bases, the J end by 3 bases, with 16 bases between. The CDR3 spans 16 residues. The CDR3 here is CASSEYWQRRDYGYTF. CDR3 coding DNA: TGTGCCAGCAGTGAATATTGGCAGAGGCGGGACTATGGCTACACCTTC.

The chain carries TRBV5-1 and TRBJ2-1; 8 bases line up with TRBD2. V shed 2 bases, J shed 2 bases, and the junction held 6 bases outside the gene matches. Germline values: CDR1 SGHRS, CDR2 YFSETQ. The CDR3 is 16 amino acids. This CDR3 is CASSFSGGSPYNEQFF. Here the CDR3 DNA reads TGCGCCAGCAGCTTCTCGGGGGGGAGCCCCTACAATGAGCAGTTCTTC.

This chain links TRBV28 with TRBJ1-1, with a possible D match to TRBD1 (6 bases). V lost 5 bases to trimming and J lost 2 bases, with 15 bases between them. CDR1 and CDR2 from the germline V gene are MDHEN and SYDVKM. The CDR3 runs to 15 residues. The CDR3 DNA reads TGTGCCAGCAGTCTACCAGGGGCGAGTAACACTGAAGCTTTCTTT. This gives the protein CASSLPGASNTEAFF.

The chain has TRBV10-3 and TRBJ1-1; no clear D gene. Between the trimmed V and J ends, which lost 9 bases and 1 base, there was a span of 12 bases. Germline V gene data show CDR1 as ENHRY and CDR2 as SYGVKD. The length of the CDR3 is 13 residues. The DNA of the CDR3 is TGTGCCATACCGCTCACACAGAACACTGAAGCTTTCTTT. It yields the protein CAIPLTQNTEAFF.

The V and J genes are TRBV19 and TRBJ1-1; maybe TRBD1 (5 bases). This CDR3 is 12 amino acids long. V was trimmed by 8 bases and J by 0 bases, leaving 7 bases between them. The germline V gene encodes CDR1 LNHDA and CDR2 SQIVND (reference sequence). The CDR3: CASQGMNTEAFF. The CDR3 coding sequence is TGTGCCAGTCAGGGCATGAACACTGAAGCTTTCTTT.

The V gene is TRBV5-1, the J gene TRBJ2-2, with D hard to call. Looked up from germline, CDR1 is SGHRS and CDR2 is YFSETQ. V was trimmed by 4 bases and J by 2 bases, leaving 15 bases between them. This CDR3 spans 16 amino acids. CDR3 sequence reads: CASSRDWISNTGELFF. CDR3 nucleotide sequence: TGCGCCAGCAGCCGAGACTGGATTTCTAACACCGGGGAGCTGTTTTTT.

The V and J genes are TRBV5-1 and TRBJ1-3; D uncertain. This CDR3 is 18 amino acids long. V was clipped by 0 bases and J by 0 bases, with 16 bases between them. CDR1 and CDR2 from the germline V gene are SGHRS and YFSETQ. CDR3 sequence: CASSLVTGAGISGNTIYF. DNA for the CDR3: TGCGCCAGCAGCTTGGTTACGGGCGCCGGGATCTCTGGAAACACCATATATTTT.

The chain links TRBV5-1 to TRBJ1-1; the D is unclear. Germline V gene data show CDR1 as SGHRS and CDR2 as YFSETQ. This CDR3 is built from 15 residues. V lost 3 bases and J lost 1, with 13 bases in between. The chain's CDR3 is CASSSARLGNTEAFF. The CDR3 DNA reads TGCGCCAGCAGCTCAGCGCGCCTGGGGAACACTGAAGCTTTCTTT.

The CDR3 DNA sequence: TGTGCCAGCAGTTTATCCTGGACACCTACAGATACGCAGTATTTT. Translating it yields CASSLSWTPTDTQYF. The chain links TRBV27 to TRBJ2-3; tentative D call: TRBD1 (5 bases). V was shortened by 0 bases and J by 3 bases, with 10 bases between the two germline ends. Germline CDR1 reads MNHEY; CDR2 reads SMNVEV (reference sequence). CDR3 length: 15 amino acids.

The chain couples TRBV7-2 to TRBJ2-3, with 7 bases fitting TRBD2. The CDR3 is made up of 15 amino acids. Germline V gene sequence: CDR1 SGHTA, CDR2 FQGNSA. V shed 5 bases, J shed 6 bases, and the junction held 11 bases outside the gene matches. The CDR3 protein is CASSVQAGKRDTQYF. CDR3 coding DNA: TGTGCCAGCAGCGTCCAAGCGGGAAAGCGGGATACGCAGTATTTT.

V gene TRBV4-1 combines with J gene TRBJ2-1; possibly TRBD2 for D (6 bases). The CDR3 has 13 residues. Trimming stripped 5 bases from V and 4 bases from J, with 9 bases between. The germline V gene encodes CDR1 MGHRA and CDR2 YSYEKL. CDR3 sequence reads: CASSSEGYNEQFF. DNA for the CDR3: TGCGCCAGCAGCTCGGAGGGGTACAATGAGCAGTTCTTC.

The rearrangement links TRBV2 to TRBJ1-1; no clear D. V shed 4 bases and J shed 5 bases, with 14 bases lying between them. The CDR3 has 14 residues. Germline lookup yields CDR1 SNHLY and CDR2 FYNNEI. The CDR3 here is CASSAAGDRTEAFF. DNA for the CDR3: TGTGCCAGCAGTGCGGCAGGCGACCGTACTGAAGCTTTCTTT.

This chain connects TRBV15 to TRBJ1-5; weak D call: TRBD1 (6 bases). Germline V lookup: CDR1 LNHNV, CDR2 YYDKDF (reference sequence). V was clipped by 9 bases and J by 0 bases, with 15 bases between them. The CDR3 has 15 amino acids. The DNA for the CDR3 is TGTGCCACGACACAGGGTGAGTTTAGCAATCAGCCCCAGCATTTT. It translates to CATTQGEFSNQPQHF.

The chain has TRBV19 and TRBJ1-5; the D gene is possibly TRBD1 (5 bases). Deletions cut 7 bases from V and 3 bases from J, with 13 bases between. The CDR3 length is 14 residues. From germline, CDR1 is LNHDA and CDR2 SQIVND (reference sequence). The CDR3 DNA follows: TGTGCCAGTAAGGCGGGGACCAACAATCAGCCCCAGCATTTT. Encoded protein: CASKAGTNNQPQHF.

This clone occurred once. The chain links TRBV5-4 to TRBJ2-1, with 10 bases that match TRBD2. The V segment lost 7 bases and the J segment 0 bases; nucleotides outside the gene matches: 13. The CDR3 loop spans 18 amino acids. CDR1 and CDR2 from the germline V gene are SGHNT and YYREEE (reference sequence). In DNA form, the CDR3 reads TGTGCCAGCTGGGGTAGCGGGAGGTCCAGTAGCTCCTACAATGAGCAGTTCTTC. Its translation: CASWGSGRSSSSYNEQFF.

The chain links TRBV15 to TRBJ1-2; no clear D. The CDR3 runs to 12 residues. V lost 3 bases, J lost 2 bases, and 4 bases lay in between. Germline V gene sequence: CDR1 LNHNV, CDR2 YYDKDF (reference sequence). This CDR3 reads CATSRENYGYTF. The CDR3 region has the DNA TGTGCCACCAGCAGGGAGAACTATGGCTACACCTTC.

The J gene is TRBJ2-7, the V gene TRBV6-6; 9 nucleotides align to TRBD1. CDR1 and CDR2 from the germline V gene are MNHNY and SVGAGI (reference sequence). J gave up 7 bases and V 2 bases, and 12 bases lay outside the gene matches. The CDR3 is 16 residues long. CDR3 in amino acids: CASSYPDRGNLGEQYF. The CDR3 coding sequence is TGTGCCAGCAGTTACCCAGACAGGGGGAACCTGGGGGAGCAGTACTTC.

The chain recombines TRBV6-1 with TRBJ2-7; TRBD2 is a possible D gene (6 bases). The V end was cut by 5 bases, the J end by 6 bases, with 17 bases between. The CDR3 spans 14 residues. Looked up from germline, CDR1 is MNHNS and CDR2 is SASEGT. CDR3 sequence (DNA): TGTGCCAGCAGTTCTGCGTGGAGGGAGTCCGAGCAGTACTTC. Protein product: CASSSAWRESEQYF.